This TCR beta chain was obtained from a study of blood T cell repertoires in COVID-19. Study details: Donors in the United States, Italy and Spain gave samples during acute or convalescent COVID-19. T cells, B-cell-depleted T cells, or PBMCs supplied cDNA or gDNA.

In the source study's methods: Cell counts per sample came from amplifying reference gene primers. TCRdb keeps only in-frame clones here, not all; method: immunoSEQ multiplex PCR. For V, J and clone size, that table is used; D and trimming come from the DNA. The sample lists under 150,000 clones; 85% were seen once. CDR1 is GTSNPN and CDR2 is SVGIG in the germline V gene (reference sequence). This CDR3 has 15 residues. The V end was cut by 0 bases, the J end by 2 bases, with 13 bases between. The chain couples TRBV30 to TRBJ1-2; the D gene is possibly TRBD1 (6 bases). This receptor was taken from a human donor in a cohort sampled during active COVID-19. The sample consisted of peripheral blood. The CDR3 reads CAWSVSGGWNYGYTF. The CDR3 region has the DNA TGTGCCTGGAGTGTCTCTGGGGGCTGGAACTATGGCTACACCTTC.